The rows below give T cell receptor beta chains drawn from one sample of a study of blood T cell repertoires in COVID-19. This table comes from immunoSEQ multiplex PCR, and its TCRdb copy is limited to in-frame clones, with some not included. The sample lists 370,000 or so clones, about 90% seen once, with about 1.5% in the top ten. What was sequenced was PBMCs or T cells enriched from blood (not recorded which). The receptors come from a man aged 30 to 39 who had recovered from COVID-19. The CDR3 runs from the conserved cysteine through the conserved F or W.

V	J	CDR3
TRBV4-2	TRBJ1-3	CASSQEESAGNTIYF
TRBV6-5	TRBJ2-2	CASSYERLVGTGELFF
TRBV7-2	TRBJ2-1	CASSFKTLAGEGEQFF
TRBV30	TRBJ2-6	CAWAPGTGISGANVLTF
TRBV29-1	TRBJ1-1	CSGWTYTEAFF
TRBV10-3	TRBJ2-3	CAISERGLPTDTQYF
TRBV9	TRBJ1-1	CASSVGGGEAFF
TRBV27	TRBJ2-7	CASSIPDRVGYEQYF
TRBV7-9	TRBJ1-2	CASSLGGTGAMVYGYTF
TRBV5-1	TRBJ2-7	CASSLGQGSYEQYF
TRBV5-1	TRBJ2-5	CASAPQGQGAFGETQYF
TRBV7-6	TRBJ1-1	CASSLGTGTTEAFF
TRBV29-1	TRBJ2-7	CSVGGWDRGLSYEQYF
TRBV11-2	TRBJ1-1	CASSRTGATEAFF
TRBV7-9	TRBJ1-2	CASSLGEGARDGYTF
TRBV18	TRBJ1-4	CASSPYQGATNEKLFF
TRBV9	TRBJ2-7	CASSVVGAGEQYF
TRBV11-2	TRBJ1-2	CASSSNNYGYTF
TRBV6-5	TRBJ1-6	CASSYAGTRIELHF
TRBV18	TRBJ1-2	CASSPPTDIGYGYTF
TRBV5-4	TRBJ2-7	CASSSGTSGAYEQYF
TRBV7-6	TRBJ2-1	CASSQPTKRGLGGSYNEQFF
TRBV19	TRBJ1-4	CATSDSINEKLFF
TRBV19	TRBJ2-3	CASSMEGRGPWNTQYF
TRBV4-1	TRBJ1-6	CASSYETGANFSPLHF
TRBV9	TRBJ2-2	CASSAQGTIGELFF